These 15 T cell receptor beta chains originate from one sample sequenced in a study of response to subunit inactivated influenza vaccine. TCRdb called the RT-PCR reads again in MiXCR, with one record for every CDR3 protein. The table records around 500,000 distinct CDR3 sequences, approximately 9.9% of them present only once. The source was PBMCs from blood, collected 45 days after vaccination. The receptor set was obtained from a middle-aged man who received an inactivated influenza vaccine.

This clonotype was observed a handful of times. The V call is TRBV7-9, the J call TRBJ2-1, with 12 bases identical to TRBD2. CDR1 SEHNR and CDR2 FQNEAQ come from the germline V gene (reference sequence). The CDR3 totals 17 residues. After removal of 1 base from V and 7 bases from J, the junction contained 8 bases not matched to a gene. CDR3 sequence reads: CASSLVTSGGRGNEQFF. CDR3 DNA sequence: TGTGCCAGCAGCTTAGTGACTAGCGGGGGCCGCGGGAATGAGCAGTTCTTC.

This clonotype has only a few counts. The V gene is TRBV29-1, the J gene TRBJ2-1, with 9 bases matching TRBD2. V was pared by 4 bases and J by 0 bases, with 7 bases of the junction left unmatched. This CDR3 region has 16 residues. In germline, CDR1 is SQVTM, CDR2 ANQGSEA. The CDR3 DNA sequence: TGCAGCGTTGCCCCTAGCGGGACCCGCTCCTACAATGAGCAGTTCTTC. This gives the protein CSVAPSGTRSYNEQFF.

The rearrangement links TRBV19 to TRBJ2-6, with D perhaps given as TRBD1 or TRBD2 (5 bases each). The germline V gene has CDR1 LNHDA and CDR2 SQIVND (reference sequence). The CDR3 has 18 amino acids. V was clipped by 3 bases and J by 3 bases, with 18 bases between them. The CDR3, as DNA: TGTGCCAGTAGTATGAGGGGCCAAGCGAGCAGTGGGGCCAACGTCCTGACTTTC. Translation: CASSMRGQASSGANVLTF. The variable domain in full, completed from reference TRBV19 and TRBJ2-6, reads DGGITQSPKYLFRKEGQNVTLSCEQNLNHDAMYWYRQDPGQGLRLIYYSQIVNDFQKGDIAEGYSVSREKKESFPLTVTSAQKNPTAFYLCASSMRGQASSGANVLTFGAGSRLTVL.

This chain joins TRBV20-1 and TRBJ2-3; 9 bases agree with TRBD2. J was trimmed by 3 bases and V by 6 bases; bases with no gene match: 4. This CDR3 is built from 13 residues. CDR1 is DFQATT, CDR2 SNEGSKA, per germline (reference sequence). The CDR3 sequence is CSADSGRTDTQYF. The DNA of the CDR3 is TGCAGTGCCGATAGCGGGAGAACAGATACGCAGTATTTT.

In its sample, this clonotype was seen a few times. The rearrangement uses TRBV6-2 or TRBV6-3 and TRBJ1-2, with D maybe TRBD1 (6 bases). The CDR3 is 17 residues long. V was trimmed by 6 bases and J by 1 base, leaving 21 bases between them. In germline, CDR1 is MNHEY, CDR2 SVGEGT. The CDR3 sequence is CASSRLGRTAYNYGYTF. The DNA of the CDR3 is TGTGCCAGCAGCCGACTTGGCCGGACAGCGTATAACTATGGCTACACCTTC.

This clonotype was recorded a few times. CDR3 sequence: CASSQVLGVAGGLQFF. DNA of the CDR3: TGCGCCAGCAGCCAAGTTCTGGGGGTAGCGGGGGGTCTGCAGTTCTTC. The chain uses TRBV4-3 and TRBJ2-1, with TRBD2 matching over 10 bases. The CDR3 has 16 residues. J was trimmed by 12 bases and V by 1 base; bases with no gene match: 12. The germline V gene encodes CDR1 LGHNA and CDR2 YSLEER.

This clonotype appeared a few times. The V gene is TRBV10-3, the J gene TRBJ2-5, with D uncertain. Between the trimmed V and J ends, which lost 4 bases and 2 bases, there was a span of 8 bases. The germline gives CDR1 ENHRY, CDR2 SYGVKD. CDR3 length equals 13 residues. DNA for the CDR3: TGTGCCATCAGTGTTTCGCGGCAAGAGACCCAGTACTTC. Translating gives CAISVSRQETQYF.

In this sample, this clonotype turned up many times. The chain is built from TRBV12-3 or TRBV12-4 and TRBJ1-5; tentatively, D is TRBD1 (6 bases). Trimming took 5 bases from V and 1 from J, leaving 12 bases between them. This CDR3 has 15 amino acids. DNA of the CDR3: TGTGCCAGCAGTCCAGGGGTTATAAGCAATCAGCCCCAGCATTTT. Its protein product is CASSPGVISNQPQHF.

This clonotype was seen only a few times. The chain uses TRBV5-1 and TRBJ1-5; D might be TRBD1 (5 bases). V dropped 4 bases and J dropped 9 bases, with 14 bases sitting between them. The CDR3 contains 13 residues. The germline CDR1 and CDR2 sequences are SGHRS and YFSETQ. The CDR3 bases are TGCGCCAGCAGCGCTGACTTGGGGGGGCCCCAGCATTTT. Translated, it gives CASSADLGGPQHF.

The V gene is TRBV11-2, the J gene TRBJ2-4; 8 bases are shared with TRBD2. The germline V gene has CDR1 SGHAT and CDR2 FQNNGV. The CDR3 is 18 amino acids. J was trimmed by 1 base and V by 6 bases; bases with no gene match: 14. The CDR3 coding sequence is TGTGCCAGCAGTTTACAGGCGGGGGGCGCAGTGGCCAAAAACATTCAGTACTTC. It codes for CASSLQAGGAVAKNIQYF. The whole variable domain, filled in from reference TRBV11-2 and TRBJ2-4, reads EAGVAQSPRYKIIEKRQSVAFWCNPISGHATLYWYQQILGQGPKLLIQFQNNGVVDDSQLPKDRFSAERLKGVDSTLKIQPAKLEDSAVYLCASSLQAGGAVAKNIQYFGAGTRLSVL.

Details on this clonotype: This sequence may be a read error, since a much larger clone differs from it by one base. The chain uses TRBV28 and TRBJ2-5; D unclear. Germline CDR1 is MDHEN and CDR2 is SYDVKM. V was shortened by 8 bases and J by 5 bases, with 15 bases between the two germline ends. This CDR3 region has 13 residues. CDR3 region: CASGPAISETQYF. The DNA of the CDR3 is TGTGCCAGCGGGCCCGCGATCAGCGAGACCCAGTACTTC.

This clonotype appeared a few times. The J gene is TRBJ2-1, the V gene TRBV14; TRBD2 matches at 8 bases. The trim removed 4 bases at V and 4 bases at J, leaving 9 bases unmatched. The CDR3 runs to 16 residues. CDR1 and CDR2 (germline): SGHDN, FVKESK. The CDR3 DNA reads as TGTGCCAGCAGCCTCGGAGCGGGAGTGTATTACAATGAGCAGTTCTTC. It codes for CASSLGAGVYYNEQFF.

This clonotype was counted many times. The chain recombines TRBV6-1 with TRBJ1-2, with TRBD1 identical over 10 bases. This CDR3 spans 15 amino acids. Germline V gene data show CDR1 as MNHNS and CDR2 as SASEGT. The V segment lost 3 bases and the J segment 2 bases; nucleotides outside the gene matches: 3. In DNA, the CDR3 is TGTGCCAGCAGTGACAGGGACAGGGGAAACTATGGCTACACCTTC. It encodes CASSDRDRGNYGYTF.

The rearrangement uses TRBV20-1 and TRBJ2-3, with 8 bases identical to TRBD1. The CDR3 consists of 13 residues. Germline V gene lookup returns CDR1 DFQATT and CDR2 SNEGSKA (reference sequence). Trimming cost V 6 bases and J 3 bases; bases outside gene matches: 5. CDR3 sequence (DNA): TGCAGTGCGAGGACAGGGTGGACAGATACGCAGTATTTT. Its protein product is CSARTGWTDTQYF.

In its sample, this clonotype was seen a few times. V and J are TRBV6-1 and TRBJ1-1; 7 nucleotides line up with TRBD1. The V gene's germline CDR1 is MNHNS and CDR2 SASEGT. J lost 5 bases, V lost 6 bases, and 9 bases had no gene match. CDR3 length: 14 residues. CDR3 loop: CASSQTGTDTEAFF. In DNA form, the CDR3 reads TGTGCCAGCAGCCAGACAGGGACGGATACTGAAGCTTTCTTT.